This T cell receptor beta chain was identified in a study of Tregs in tolerant kidney transplant recipients. Study-wide findings and caveats: For some patients, primers changed over time, blocking nucleotide-level comparison.

Clones were read by immunoSEQ multiplex PCR, and TCRdb kept only the in-frame ones, dropping some. The sample has over 60,000 clones; 95% to 98% are singletons. Notes on this clone: Antigen specificity is unknown.

CDR1 is SEHNR and CDR2 is FQNEAQ in the germline V gene (reference sequence). Germline trimming cut 4 bases from V and 10 bases from J; bases unmatched to any gene: 8. The CDR3 length is 15 residues. The sequencing here drew on CD4+ T cells from blood, taken before the transplant. The rearrangement uses TRBV7-9 and TRBJ1-6, with 9 bases lining up with TRBD1. This clonotype originated in a human donor who received a combined kidney and bone marrow transplant. CDR3 in amino acids: CASSSSGTGKSPLHF. CDR3 coding DNA: TGTGCCAGCAGCTCCTCCGGGACAGGGAAATCACCCCTCCACTTT. Based on the CDR3 plus reference TRBV7-9 and TRBJ1-6, the full variable domain is DTGVSQNPRHKITKRGQNVTFRCDPISEHNRLYWYRQTLGQGPEFLTYFQNEAQLEKSRLLSDRFSAERPKGSFSTLEIQRTEQGDSAMYLCASSSSGTGKSPLHFGNGTRLTVT.